The TCR beta chain described here comes from a study of blood T cell repertoires in COVID-19. Study-wide context: Italy, Spain and the United States were the sources of the convalescent and acute COVID-19 samples. T cells, B-cell-depleted T cells, or PBMCs provided the cDNA or gDNA that served as material.

Source study methods: By means of reference gene primer amplification, nucleated cell counts were estimated. TCRdb's copy holds only in-frame clones and misses some; the assay was immunoSEQ multiplex PCR. V and J calls and clone size are those listed in that table; D and trimming were worked out from the DNA. The sample has roughly 300,000 clones; 88% are singletons. The CDR3 sequence is 12 residues long. V shed 8 bases and J 2 bases; nucleotides not matched to a gene: 5. Germline V gene sequence: CDR1 GTSNPN, CDR2 SVGIG (reference sequence). Sequencing was done on a sample of peripheral blood. This chain joins TRBV30 and TRBJ1-2; 7 bases match TRBD1. The receptor was derived from a man between 18 and 35 years old with active or convalescent COVID-19. The CDR3 DNA reads as TGTGCCCAAAAACAGGGGAACTATGGCTACACCTTC. Translated, it gives CAQKQGNYGYTF.